The present T cell receptor (beta chain) was sequenced within a study of shared clonotypes between healthy human individuals. Trimming cost V 7 bases and J 2 bases, with 11 bases left between them. The V gene's germline CDR1 is SNHLY and CDR2 FYNNEI. This CDR3 comprises 13 residues. Clones were sequenced by immunoSEQ multiplex PCR, and TCRdb holds only the in-frame ones, with some missing. The repertoire includes over a million clones, 60% to 80% of them detected once, and approximately 1.5% sits in the top ten. This clone occurred a few times. The sample comprised memory CD4+ T cells sorted from blood. Subset noted: CD45RA-negative fraction. This chain joins TRBV2 and TRBJ2-5, with D hard to call. This TCR came from a man between 18 and 35 years old in good health. This CDR3 reads CASTPSPQETQYF. CDR3 nucleotides: TGTGCCAGCACCCCTTCCCCTCAAGAGACCCAGTACTTC.